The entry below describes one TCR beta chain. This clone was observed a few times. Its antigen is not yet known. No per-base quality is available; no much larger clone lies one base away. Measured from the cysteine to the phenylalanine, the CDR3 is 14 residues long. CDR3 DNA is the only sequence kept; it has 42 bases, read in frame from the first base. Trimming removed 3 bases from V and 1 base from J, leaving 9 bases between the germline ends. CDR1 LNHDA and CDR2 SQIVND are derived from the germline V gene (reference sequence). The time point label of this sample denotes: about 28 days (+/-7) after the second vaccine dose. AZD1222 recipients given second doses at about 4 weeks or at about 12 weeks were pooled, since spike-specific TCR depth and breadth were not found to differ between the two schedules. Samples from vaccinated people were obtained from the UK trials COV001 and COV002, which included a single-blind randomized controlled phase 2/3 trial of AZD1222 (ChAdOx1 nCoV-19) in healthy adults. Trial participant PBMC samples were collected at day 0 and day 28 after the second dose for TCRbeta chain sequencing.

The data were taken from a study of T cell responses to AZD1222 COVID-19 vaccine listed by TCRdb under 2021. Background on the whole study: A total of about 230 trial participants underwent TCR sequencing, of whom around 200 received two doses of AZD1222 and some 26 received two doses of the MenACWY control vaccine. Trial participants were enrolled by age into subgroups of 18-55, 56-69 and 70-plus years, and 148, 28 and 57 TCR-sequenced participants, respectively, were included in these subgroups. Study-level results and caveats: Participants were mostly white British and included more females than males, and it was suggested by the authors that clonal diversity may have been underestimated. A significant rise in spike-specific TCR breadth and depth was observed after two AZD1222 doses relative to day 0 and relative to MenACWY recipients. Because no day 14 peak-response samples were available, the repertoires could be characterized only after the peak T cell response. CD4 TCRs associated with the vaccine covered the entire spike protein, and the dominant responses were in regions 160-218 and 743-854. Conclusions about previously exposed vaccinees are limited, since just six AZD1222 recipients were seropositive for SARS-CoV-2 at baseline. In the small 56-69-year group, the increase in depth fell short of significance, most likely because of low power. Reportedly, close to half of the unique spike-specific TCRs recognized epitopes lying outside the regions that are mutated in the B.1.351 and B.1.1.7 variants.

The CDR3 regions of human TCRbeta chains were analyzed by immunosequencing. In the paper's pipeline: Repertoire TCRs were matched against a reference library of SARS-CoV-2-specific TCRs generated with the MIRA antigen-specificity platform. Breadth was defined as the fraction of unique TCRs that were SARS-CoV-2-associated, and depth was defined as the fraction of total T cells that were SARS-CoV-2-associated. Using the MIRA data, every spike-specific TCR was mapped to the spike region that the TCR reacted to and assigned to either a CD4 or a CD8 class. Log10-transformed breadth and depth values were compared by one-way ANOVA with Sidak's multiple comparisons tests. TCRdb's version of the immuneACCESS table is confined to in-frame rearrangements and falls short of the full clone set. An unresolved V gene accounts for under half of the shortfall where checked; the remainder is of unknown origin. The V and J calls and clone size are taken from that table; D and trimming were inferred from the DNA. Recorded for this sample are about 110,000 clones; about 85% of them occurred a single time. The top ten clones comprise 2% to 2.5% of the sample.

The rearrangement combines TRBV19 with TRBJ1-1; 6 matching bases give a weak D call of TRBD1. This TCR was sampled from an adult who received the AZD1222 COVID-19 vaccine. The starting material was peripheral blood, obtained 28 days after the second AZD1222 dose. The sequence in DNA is TGTGCCAGTAGTATCCTACAGGGGAACACTGAAGCTTTCTTT. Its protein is CASSILQGNTEAFF. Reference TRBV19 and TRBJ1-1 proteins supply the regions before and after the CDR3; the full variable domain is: DGGITQSPKYLFRKEGQNVTLSCEQNLNHDAMYWYRQDPGQGLRLIYYSQIVNDFQKGDIAEGYSVSREKKESFPLTVTSAQKNPTAFYLCASSILQGNTEAFFGQGTRLTVV.